Shown below are 25 T cell receptor beta chains from a single sample sequenced in a study of T-cell memory formation after mild COVID-19. TCRdb analysed the 5' RACE reads with MiXCR anew, one entry per CDR3 protein. This sample has nearly 250,000 distinct CDR3 sequences, with 15% found just once. The specimen sequenced was PBMCs or a T cell subset sorted from them (not recorded which). The receptors shown here come from an adult woman who had mild COVID-19 (a few samples of this study predate the infection). Cell type and time point are not known.

The gene calls are TRBV12-3 or TRBV12-4 and TRBJ2-7; D gene uncertain. V was pared by 2 bases and J by 3 bases, with 11 bases between. This CDR3 spans 14 amino acids. The CDR3 DNA reads as TGTGCCAGCAGTTTAAGAAGGCCGGACTACGAGCAGTACTTC. This codes for CASSLRRPDYEQYF.

A few counts support this clonotype. This rearrangement joins TRBV7-9 to TRBJ1-1; D is uncertain. CDR1 is SEHNR, CDR2 FQNEAQ, per germline (reference sequence). The CDR3 totals 13 residues. With 3 bases removed from V and 3 bases from J, the gap between germline ends came to 8 bases. Here the CDR3 reads CASSFWTDTEAFF. CDR3 DNA: TGTGCCAGCAGCTTTTGGACCGACACTGAAGCTTTCTTT.

CDR3: CASSLMDSGNQPQHF. CDR3 sequence (DNA): TGTGCCAGCAGCTTAATGGACAGCGGCAATCAGCCCCAGCATTTT. V is TRBV9 and J is TRBJ1-5; a weak D match, TRBD1 (6 bases). Trimming shortened V by 4 bases and J by 2 bases, and 13 bases separated the two germline ends. The CDR3 consists of 15 residues. CDR1 SGDLS and CDR2 YYNGEE come from the germline V gene.

The V and J genes are TRBV5-6 and TRBJ2-5, with a weak D call TRBD1 (6 bases). In germline, CDR1 is SGHDT, CDR2 YYEEEE. The CDR3 spans 17 residues. With 4 bases removed from V and 1 base from J, the gap between germline ends came to 20 bases. The CDR3 DNA reads as TGTGCCAGCAGCCCCGGGACACTCCGCTGGGCCCAAGAGACCCAGTACTTC. Residues: CASSPGTLRWAQETQYF.

V usage is TRBV3-1 and J usage is TRBJ2-7; a possible D gene is TRBD2 (5 bases). V lost 1 base to trimming and J lost 6 bases, with 10 bases between them. CDR1 is LGHDT, CDR2 YNNKEL, per germline (reference sequence). The CDR3 is 13 residues long. The CDR3 region is CASSQAGFGEQYF. CDR3 nucleotides: TGTGCCAGCAGCCAAGCGGGATTCGGCGAGCAGTACTTC.

The CDR3 coding sequence is TGTGCCAGCAGCTTAAACAGCCAGAACTATGGCTACACCTTC. Translated, it gives CASSLNSQNYGYTF. V gene TRBV7-2 combines with J gene TRBJ1-2, with unresolved D. Trimming took 2 bases from V and 2 from J, leaving 9 bases between them. Germline CDR1 reads SGHTA; CDR2 reads FQGNSA. This CDR3 comprises 14 residues.

This clonotype has only a few counts. The CDR3 here is CSARASPLYGYTF. DNA for the CDR3: TGCAGTGCTAGAGCCTCGCCACTCTATGGCTACACCTTC. The V and J genes are TRBV20-1 and TRBJ1-2; D gene ambiguous. Germline V gives CDR1 DFQATT, CDR2 SNEGSKA (reference sequence). The ends were cut back, 1 base at V and 4 bases at J, with 10 bases in the middle. This CDR3 is 13 amino acids long.

This clonotype was seen more than once but under ten times. The DNA for the CDR3 is TGTGCCAGCAGCGCGGGAGGGCCAAACACCGGGGAGCTGTTTTTT. Encoded protein: CASSAGGPNTGELFF. The genes are TRBV12-3 or TRBV12-4 and TRBJ2-2, with TRBD2 matching over 9 bases. The length of the CDR3 is 15 residues. The V and J ends lost 6 bases and 2 bases, in that order; junction bases with no gene match: 4.

This chain links TRBV7-8 with TRBJ2-1, with 9 bases identical to TRBD2. V gave up 5 bases and J gave up 4 bases; unmatched junction bases: 15. CDR3 length equals 18 residues. Germline loops: CDR1 SGHVS, CDR2 FQNEAQ. CDR3: CASSLHNVAGGLYNEQFF. CDR3 sequence (DNA): TGTGCCAGCAGCCTCCATAATGTGGCGGGGGGGCTATACAATGAGCAGTTCTTC.

This clonotype was recorded a few times. V gene TRBV7-6 combines with J gene TRBJ2-5; no firm D call. The CDR3 extends over 14 amino acids. V lost 1 base and J 2 bases, leaving 8 bases between the germline ends. The germline CDR1 and CDR2 sequences are SGHVS and FNYEAQ. CDR3 sequence (DNA): TGTGCCAGCAGCTTAGGTGTTACACAAGAGACCCAGTACTTC. Protein: CASSLGVTQETQYF.

V and J are TRBV7-9 and TRBJ2-5; TRBD2 aligns across 7 bases. This CDR3 region has 14 residues. J gave up 5 bases and V 5 bases, and 8 bases lay outside the gene matches. CDR1 is SEHNR and CDR2 is FQNEAQ in the germline V gene (reference sequence). The CDR3 here is CASSARTRVETQYF. The CDR3 DNA reads TGTGCCAGCAGCGCCCGGACTAGAGTTGAGACCCAGTACTTC.

This clonotype was counted a few times. This chain connects TRBV9 to TRBJ2-5; TRBD2 is a possible D gene (5 bases). The germline V and J ends were trimmed by 3 bases and 2 bases, with 17 bases remaining between them. This CDR3 region has 16 residues. CDR1 and CDR2 from the germline V gene are SGDLS and YYNGEE. The CDR3 sequence is CASSESTVRAQETQYF. CDR3 nucleotide sequence: TGTGCCAGCAGCGAGAGCACCGTGAGGGCGCAAGAGACCCAGTACTTC. The full variable domain, rest sourced from reference TRBV9 and TRBJ2-5, is DSGVTQTPKHLITATGQRVTLRCSPRSGDLSVYWYQQSLDQGLQFLIQYYNGEERAKGNILERFSAQQFPDLHSELNLSSLELGDSALYFCASSESTVRAQETQYFGPGTRLLVL.

This chain's CDR3 is CASTTDPQPQHF. The CDR3 coding sequence is TGTGCCAGCACCACGGATCCTCAGCCCCAGCATTTT. J is TRBJ1-5 and V is TRBV6-1, with D uncertain. Germline CDR1 is MNHNS and CDR2 is SASEGT. Trimming removed 7 bases at V and 6 bases at J, with 10 bases between. This CDR3 is 12 amino acids long.

This clonotype was detected a few times. V gene TRBV20-1 combines with J gene TRBJ2-1; 9 nucleotides line up with TRBD2. V dropped 1 base and J dropped 0; count of bases not matched to a gene: 13. There are 19 residues in the CDR3. Germline CDR1 DFQATT, CDR2 SNEGSKA (reference sequence). This CDR3 reads CSARGRREGLRSSYNEQFF. In nucleotides, the CDR3 is TGCAGTGCTAGAGGGCGGCGGGAGGGCCTTCGAAGCTCCTACAATGAGCAGTTCTTC.

The rearrangement joins TRBV4-1 to TRBJ1-3; D possibly corresponds to TRBD1 (5 bases). The CDR3 runs 15 residues. The V and J ends lost 0 bases and 0 bases respectively, with 6 bases between them. Germline V gene data show CDR1 as MGHRA and CDR2 as YSYEKL. CDR3 sequence reads: CASSQETVSGNTIYF. Written as DNA, the CDR3 is TGCGCCAGCAGCCAAGAGACAGTCTCTGGAAACACCATATATTTT.

This rearrangement joins TRBV24-1 to TRBJ1-5, with D possibly being TRBD1 (5 bases). Germline V gene data show CDR1 as KGHDR and CDR2 as SFDVKD. V was shortened by 3 bases and J by 5 bases, with 13 bases between the two germline ends. This CDR3 region has 15 residues. CDR3 sequence reads: CATSDGAGVYQPQHF. CDR3 in DNA: TGTGCCACCAGTGATGGTGCGGGGGTCTATCAGCCCCAGCATTTT.

This clonotype was detected only a few times. This chain connects TRBV5-1 to TRBJ1-4; no clear D. Trimming shortened V by 4 bases and J by 8 bases, and 15 bases separated the two germline ends. The CDR3 has 14 amino acids. CDR1 and CDR2 (germline): SGHRS, YFSETQ. As DNA, the CDR3 is TGCGCCAGCAGCCCGGAAGGACGGATGGAAAAACTGTTTTTT. Amino acid sequence: CASSPEGRMEKLFF.

The sample holds a few counts of this clonotype. The chain combines TRBV5-1 with TRBJ2-3; D gene ambiguous. There are 14 residues in the CDR3. Trimming took off 0 bases at V and 2 bases at J, with 7 bases between the two ends. Germline values: CDR1 SGHRS, CDR2 YFSETQ. The chain's CDR3 is CASSLGRHTDTQYF. CDR3 bases: TGCGCCAGCAGCTTGGGGAGACACACAGATACGCAGTATTTT.

The sample holds a few counts of this clonotype. The chain has TRBV10-3 and TRBJ1-5; D gene unclear. Looked up from germline, CDR1 is ENHRY and CDR2 is SYGVKD. V was cut by 2 bases and J by 1 base, with 9 bases left in between. CDR3 length: 15 residues. CDR3: CAISEGEESNQPQHF. CDR3 nucleotide sequence: TGTGCCATCAGTGAGGGAGAAGAAAGCAATCAGCCCCAGCATTTT.

This clonotype was seen only a few times. This sequence joins TRBV7-2 and TRBJ2-1, with D perhaps matching TRBD2 (6 bases). The V and J ends lost 5 bases and 1 base respectively, with 15 bases between them. The germline V gene has CDR1 SGHTA and CDR2 FQGNSA. The CDR3 consists of 16 residues. The CDR3 coding sequence is TGTGCCAGCAGCCCCCAGGGAGGTGTATCCTACAATGAGCAGTTCTTC. It translates to CASSPQGGVSYNEQFF.

The chain carries TRBV7-3 and TRBJ1-2; unclear D gene. The V gene's germline CDR1 is SGHTA and CDR2 FQGTGA. This CDR3 is 14 amino acids long. The V and J ends lost 1 base and 4 bases respectively, with 10 bases between them. The CDR3 spells CASSLISPLYGYTF. As DNA, the CDR3 is TGTGCCAGCAGCTTAATTAGCCCTCTCTATGGCTACACCTTC.

This sequence joins TRBV4-1 and TRBJ2-1, with 15 positions matching TRBD2. Germline V gene data show CDR1 as MGHRA and CDR2 as YSYEKL. There are 17 residues in the CDR3. V shed 4 bases and J 2 bases; nucleotides not matched to a gene: 3. The CDR3, as DNA: TGCGCCAGCAGCCCAGGACTAGCGGGGGGGCCCTACAATGAGCAGTTCTTC. Translated, it gives CASSPGLAGGPYNEQFF.

This clonotype has a handful of counts. This chain connects TRBV6-4 to TRBJ2-4; 8 bases are shared with TRBD2. Germline CDR1 reads MRHNA; CDR2 reads SNTAGT. CDR3 length equals 14 residues. V dropped 7 bases and J dropped 3; count of bases not matched to a gene: 5. The CDR3 DNA reads TGTGCCAGCATCATAGCGGGGCGCAAAAACATTCAGTACTTC. Protein product: CASIIAGRKNIQYF.

This clonotype has more than one count but fewer than ten. The chain has TRBV12-3 or TRBV12-4 and TRBJ2-7; D unclear. V was pared by 6 bases and J by 3 bases, with 15 bases between. The CDR3 spans 14 residues. In nucleotides, the CDR3 is TGTGCCAGCAGCCCCCCGTGGACGGTCTACGAGCAGTACTTC. As protein: CASSPPWTVYEQYF.

V usage is TRBV24-1 and J usage is TRBJ1-5, with unresolved D. This CDR3 contains 17 residues. V was shortened by 0 bases and J by 1 base, with 12 bases between the two germline ends. CDR1 KGHDR and CDR2 SFDVKD come from the germline V gene. CDR3 protein: CATSDLQPVRSNQPQHF. CDR3 in DNA: TGTGCCACCAGTGATTTGCAACCGGTAAGGAGCAATCAGCCCCAGCATTTT.